Shown below are 19 T cell receptor beta chains from a single sample sequenced in a study of cytomegalovirus exposure and HLA in healthy donors (dated by TCRdb to 2016 to 2017). The method was the immunoSEQ multiplex PCR assay. For the multiplex PCR, a mixture combining 60 forward primers for TCR Vbeta segments and 13 reverse primers for TCR Jbeta segments was used. TCRdb stores this immuneACCESS table with in-frame sequences only. Part of the clones is absent; in the studies checked, under half of the shortfall reflects unresolved V genes, and no reason is known for the rest. The sample data list around 150,000 clones, and around 75% of these were observed just once. In total, the top ten clones hold 1.5% to 2% of the sample. The sequenced material came from PBMCs. The receptors were gathered from a woman aged 40 to 50 in good health and CMV-seronegative.

The rearrangement joins TRBV6-5 to TRBJ1-2; 7 bases are shared with TRBD1. The CDR3 is 16 amino acids. The ends lost 8 bases at V and 4 bases at J; junction bases unmatched: 16. CDR1 is MNHEY and CDR2 is SVGAGI in the germline V gene. CDR3 sequence (DNA): TGTGCCAGCCGTTTAGCCATTAGACAGGGACCCTATGGCTACACCTTC. Translating gives CASRLAIRQGPYGYTF.

J is TRBJ2-1 and V is TRBV18, with 10 positions matching TRBD1. Trimming removed 2 bases from V and 5 bases from J; junction bases left unmatched: 9. Looked up from germline, CDR1 is KGHSH and CDR2 is LQKENI. The CDR3 runs 17 residues. The CDR3 nucleotides are TGTGCCAGCTCACCAAGGACAGGGGGATTGTCAAACAATGAGCAGTTCTTC. Its protein is CASSPRTGGLSNNEQFF. Combining the CDR3 with reference TRBV18 and TRBJ2-1 gives the whole variable domain NAGVMQNPRHLVRRRGQEARLRCSPMKGHSHVYWYRQLPEEGLKFMVYLQKENIIDESGMPKERFSAEFPKEGPSILRIQQVVRGDSAAYFCASSPRTGGLSNNEQFFGPGTRLTVL.

The V and J genes are TRBV4-1 and TRBJ1-2; D call uncertain. The V gene's germline CDR1 is MGHRA and CDR2 YSYEKL. This CDR3 comprises 17 residues. V shed 2 bases and J shed 4 bases, with 20 bases lying between them. CDR3 nucleotide sequence: TGCGCCAGCAGCCAACGGCCCACCCCCGGCGGAGTCTATGGCTACACCTTC. Its protein product is CASSQRPTPGGVYGYTF.

The genes are TRBV28 and TRBJ2-3; D gene uncertain. V lost 5 bases, J lost 0 bases, and 15 bases lay in between. CDR1 MDHEN and CDR2 SYDVKM come from the germline V gene. This CDR3 region has 16 residues. The CDR3 DNA reads as TGTGCCAGCAGTCGTGGGTGGGCCCCAAGCACAGATACGCAGTATTTT. Translating gives CASSRGWAPSTDTQYF.

This chain joins TRBV10-3 and TRBJ2-5; 7 nucleotides match TRBD1. V gave up 4 bases and J gave up 2 bases; unmatched junction bases: 1. Looked up from germline, CDR1 is ENHRY and CDR2 is SYGVKD. The CDR3 length is 13 residues. The CDR3 DNA sequence: TGTGCCATCAGTGCGGGACAGCAAGAGACCCAGTACTTC. Protein sequence: CAISAGQQETQYF.

J is TRBJ2-7 and V is TRBV30; D might be TRBD1 (6 bases). The CDR3 covers 15 residues. CDR1 and CDR2 (germline): GTSNPN, SVGIG (reference sequence). V lost 1 base and J lost 12, with 25 bases in between. For the CDR3, the DNA is TGTGCCTGGAGTGGGTCCTGGACAGCGAAACGGGGTTTGTACTTC. Its protein product is CAWSGSWTAKRGLYF.

The gene calls are TRBV9 and TRBJ1-4, with no clear D. The germline CDR1 and CDR2 sequences are SGDLS and YYNGEE. This CDR3 comprises 12 residues. V lost 4 bases to trimming and J lost 6 bases, with 7 bases between them. The CDR3 coding sequence is TGTGCCAGCAGCACAAATCATGAAAAACTGTTTTTT. This translates into CASSTNHEKLFF.

V gene TRBV15 combines with J gene TRBJ1-5; no reliable D call. Trimming pared 3 bases from V and 2 bases from J, leaving 11 bases between. Germline CDR1 is LNHNV and CDR2 is YYDKDF (reference sequence). The CDR3 totals 15 residues. The DNA for the CDR3 is TGTGCCACCAGCAGGTGGGCTTCGGGCAATCAGCCCCAGCATTTT. This gives the protein CATSRWASGNQPQHF. The whole variable domain, filled in from reference TRBV15 and TRBJ1-5, reads DAMVIQNPRYQVTQFGKPVTLSCSQTLNHNVMYWYQQKSSQAPKLLFHYYDKDFNNEADTPDNFQSRRPNTSFCFLDIRSPGLGDTAMYLCATSRWASGNQPQHFGDGTRLSIL.

This clone was detected only once. The V gene is TRBV7-9, the J gene TRBJ1-4, with TRBD1 as a possible D gene (6 bases). V gave up 4 bases and J gave up 4 bases, with 22 bases separating them. The germline gives CDR1 SEHNR, CDR2 FQNEAQ (reference sequence). This CDR3 is built from 18 residues. In nucleotides, the CDR3 is TGTGCCAGCAGCTCCAGGGGATACCGCCAGGTCCTTAATGAAAAACTGTTTTTT. As protein: CASSSRGYRQVLNEKLFF.

The CDR3 region is CASIGSGLAGVNEQYF. The CDR3 DNA sequence: TGTGCCAGTATTGGGTCGGGACTAGCGGGAGTGAACGAGCAGTACTTC. The chain has TRBV19 and TRBJ2-7; 14 nucleotides match TRBD2. The CDR3 loop spans 16 amino acids. Trimming removed 7 bases from V and 5 bases from J; junction bases left unmatched: 10. The germline gives CDR1 LNHDA, CDR2 SQIVND (reference sequence).

This clone was found once. The chain has TRBV11-2 and TRBJ2-7, with no clear D. V was trimmed by 1 base and J by 3 bases, leaving 7 bases between them. Germline CDR1 and CDR2: SGHAT and FQNNGV. This CDR3 spans 13 amino acids. CDR3 DNA: TGTGCCAGCAGCTTAGGACCGGGCTACGAGCAGTACTTC. As protein: CASSLGPGYEQYF. Complete variable domain (other parts from reference TRBV11-2 and TRBJ2-7): EAGVAQSPRYKIIEKRQSVAFWCNPISGHATLYWYQQILGQGPKLLIQFQNNGVVDDSQLPKDRFSAERLKGVDSTLKIQPAKLEDSAVYLCASSLGPGYEQYFGPGTRLTVT.

J is TRBJ2-3 and V is TRBV10-1; TRBD1 matches at 7 bases. This CDR3 is built from 15 residues. The ends lost 2 bases at V and 2 bases at J; junction bases unmatched: 4. Germline V gene lookup returns CDR1 WNHNN and CDR2 SYGVQD (reference sequence). The CDR3, as DNA: TGCGCCAGCAGTGAGGGACAGGAACCCACAGATACGCAGTATTTT. Its translation: CASSEGQEPTDTQYF.

V gene TRBV1 combines with J gene TRBJ2-3; no check of the table's D call, TRBD2, against the DNA was made. TRBV1 is labeled a pseudogene. The length of the CDR3 is 15 residues. The DNA for the CDR3 is TGCACCAGGGGACTAGCGGGAGACCCCACAGATACGCAGTATTTT. Its protein product is CTRGLAGDPTDTQYF.

The chain is built from TRBV6-4 and TRBJ2-7; D is perhaps TRBD2 (6 bases). The CDR3 is made up of 15 amino acids. V lost 5 bases to trimming and J lost 3 bases, with 17 bases between them. Germline V lookup: CDR1 MRHNA, CDR2 SNTAGT. CDR3 bases: TGTGCCAGCAGTACCAACGGGGGTGCGGGCTACGAGCAGTACTTC. Translating it yields CASSTNGGAGYEQYF.

The gene calls are TRBV2 and TRBJ2-3, with 8 bases fitting TRBD2. The CDR3 has 14 residues. Per the germline V gene, CDR1 is SNHLY and CDR2 is FYNNEI. V was pared by 8 bases and J by 6 bases, with 10 bases of the junction left unmatched. For the CDR3, the DNA is TGTGCCAGCGACCCCGGGGGGGCGGGCGATACGCAGTATTTT. Amino acid sequence: CASDPGGAGDTQYF.

This chain links TRBV28 with TRBJ2-1, with 13 bases matching TRBD2. V gave up 10 bases and J gave up 5 bases; unmatched junction bases: 5. The CDR3 spans 14 residues. The germline V gene has CDR1 MDHEN and CDR2 SYDVKM. The CDR3 DNA sequence: TGTGCCACCCAGACTAGCGGGAGGCACAATGAGCAGTTCTTC. Translating it yields CATQTSGRHNEQFF.

The V gene is TRBV28, the J gene TRBJ1-2, with 8 bases matching TRBD1. Per germline, CDR1 MDHEN and CDR2 SYDVKM. CDR3 size: 12 residues. The V and J ends lost 8 bases and 5 bases, in that order; junction bases with no gene match: 4. Here the CDR3 DNA reads TGTGCCAGCGAAGGACAGGGATATGGCTACACCTTC. Its translation: CASEGQGYGYTF.

This clone has more than one count but fewer than ten. The gene calls are TRBV5-1 and TRBJ1-6; tentatively, D is TRBD1 (5 bases). Germline CDR1 is SGHRS and CDR2 is YFSETQ. This CDR3 spans 14 amino acids. Trimming took 5 bases from V and 8 from J, leaving 14 bases between them. The CDR3 loop reads CASRLSTGDSPLHF. Written as DNA, the CDR3 is TGCGCCAGCAGGTTGAGTACAGGAGATTCACCCCTCCACTTT.

The gene calls are TRBV27 and TRBJ2-1, with D perhaps TRBD1 (6 bases). The CDR3 sequence is 15 residues long. Germline lookup yields CDR1 MNHEY and CDR2 SMNVEV (reference sequence). V was shortened by 8 bases and J by 1 base, with 15 bases between the two germline ends. The CDR3 DNA reads TGTGCCAGCTCGATGCAGGGGTTTTCCTACAATGAGCAGTTCTTC. As protein: CASSMQGFSYNEQFF.